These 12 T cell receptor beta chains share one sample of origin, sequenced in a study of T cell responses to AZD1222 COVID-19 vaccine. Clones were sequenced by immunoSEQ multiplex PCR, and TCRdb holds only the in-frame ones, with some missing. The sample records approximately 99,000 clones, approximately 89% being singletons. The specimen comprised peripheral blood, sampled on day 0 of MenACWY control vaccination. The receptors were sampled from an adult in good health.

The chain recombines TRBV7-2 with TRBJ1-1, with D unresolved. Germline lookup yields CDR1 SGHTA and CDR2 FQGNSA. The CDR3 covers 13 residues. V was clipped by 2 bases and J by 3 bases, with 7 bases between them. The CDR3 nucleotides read TGTGCCAGCAGCTTACTAAGGGACACTGAAGCTTTCTTT. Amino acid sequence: CASSLLRDTEAFF. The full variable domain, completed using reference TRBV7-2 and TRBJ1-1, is GAGVSQSPSNKVTEKGKDVELRCDPISGHTALYWYRQSLGQGLEFLIYFQGNSAPDKSGLPSDRFSAERTGGSVSTLTIQRTQQEDSAVYLCASSLLRDTEAFFGQGTRLTVV.

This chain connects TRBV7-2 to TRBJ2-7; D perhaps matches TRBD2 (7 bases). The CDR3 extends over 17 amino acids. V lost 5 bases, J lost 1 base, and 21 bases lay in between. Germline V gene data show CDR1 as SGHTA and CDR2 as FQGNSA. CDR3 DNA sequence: TGTGCCAGCAGCCTAAGCCGGGGGGCAAGTTGGTCCTACGAGCAGTACTTC. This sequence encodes CASSLSRGASWSYEQYF.

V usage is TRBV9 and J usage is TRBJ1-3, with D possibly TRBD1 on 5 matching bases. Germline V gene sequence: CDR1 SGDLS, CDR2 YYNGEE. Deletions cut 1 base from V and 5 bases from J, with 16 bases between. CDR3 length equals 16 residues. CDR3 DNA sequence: TGTGCCAGCAGCGTAAGTCAGGGTTTTTATAGAAACACCATATATTTT. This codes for CASSVSQGFYRNTIYF.

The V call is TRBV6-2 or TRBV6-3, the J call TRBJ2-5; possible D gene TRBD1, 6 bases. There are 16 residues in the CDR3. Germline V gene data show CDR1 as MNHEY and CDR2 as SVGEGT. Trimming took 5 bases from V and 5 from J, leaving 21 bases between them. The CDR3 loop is CASSGDRLWGRETQYF. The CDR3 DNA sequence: TGTGCCAGCAGTGGCGACAGGCTATGGGGCAGGGAGACCCAGTACTTC.

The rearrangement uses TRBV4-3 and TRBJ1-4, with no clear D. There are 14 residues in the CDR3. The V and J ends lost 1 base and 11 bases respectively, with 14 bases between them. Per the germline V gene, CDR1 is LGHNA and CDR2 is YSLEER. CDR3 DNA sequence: TGCGCCAGCAGCCAAGCGTCTCGAGGGTCTAAACTGTTTTTT. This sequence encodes CASSQASRGSKLFF.

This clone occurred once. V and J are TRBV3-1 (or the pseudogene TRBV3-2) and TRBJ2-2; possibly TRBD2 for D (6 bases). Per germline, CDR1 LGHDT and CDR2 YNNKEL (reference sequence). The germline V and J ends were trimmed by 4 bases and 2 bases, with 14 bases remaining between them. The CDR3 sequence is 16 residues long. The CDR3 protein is CASSPGTGFNTGELFF. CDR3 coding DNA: TGTGCCAGCAGCCCCGGGACTGGATTTAACACCGGGGAGCTGTTTTTT.

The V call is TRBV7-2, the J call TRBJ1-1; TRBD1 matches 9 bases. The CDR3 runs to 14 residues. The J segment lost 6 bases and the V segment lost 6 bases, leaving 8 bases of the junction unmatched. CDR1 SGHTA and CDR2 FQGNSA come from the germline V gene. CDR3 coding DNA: TGTGCCAGCAGGGGGACAGGGTCGTCCGCTGAAGCTTTCTTT. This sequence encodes CASRGTGSSAEAFF.

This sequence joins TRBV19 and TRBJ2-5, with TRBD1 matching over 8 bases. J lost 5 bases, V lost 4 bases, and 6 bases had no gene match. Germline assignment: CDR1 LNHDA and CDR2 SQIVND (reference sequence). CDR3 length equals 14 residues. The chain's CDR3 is CASSTSWTGETQYF. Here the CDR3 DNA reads TGTGCCAGTAGTACCTCCTGGACAGGGGAGACCCAGTACTTC.

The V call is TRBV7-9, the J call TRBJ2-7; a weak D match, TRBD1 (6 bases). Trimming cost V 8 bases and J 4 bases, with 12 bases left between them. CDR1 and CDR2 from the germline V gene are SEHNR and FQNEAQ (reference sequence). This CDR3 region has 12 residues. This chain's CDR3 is CASGTRIYEQYF. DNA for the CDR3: TGTGCCAGCGGGACAAGGATTTACGAGCAGTACTTC.

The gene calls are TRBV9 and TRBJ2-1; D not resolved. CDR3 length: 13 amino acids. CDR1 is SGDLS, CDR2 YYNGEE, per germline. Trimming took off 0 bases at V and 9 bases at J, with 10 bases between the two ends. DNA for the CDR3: TGTGCCAGCAGCGTAGTGGCTGGTAGTGAGCAGTTCTTC. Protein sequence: CASSVVAGSEQFF.

CDR3 coding DNA: TGTGCCAGCAGCGGACAGGTGAGCTACGAGCAGTACTTC. Translation gives CASSGQVSYEQYF. The chain recombines TRBV5-5 with TRBJ2-7, with 7 bases identical to TRBD1. Germline assignment: CDR1 SGHKS and CDR2 YYEKEE (reference sequence). The V segment lost 4 bases and the J segment 3 bases; nucleotides outside the gene matches: 4. There are 13 residues in the CDR3. Full variable domain (missing parts from reference TRBV5-5 and TRBJ2-7): DAGVTQSPTHLIKTRGQQVTLRCSPISGHKSVSWYQQVLGQGPQFIFQYYEKEERGRGNFPDRFSARQFPNYSSELNVNALLLGDSALYLCASSGQVSYEQYFGPGTRLTVT.

The DNA of the CDR3 is TGTGCCAGCAGCTTAGCGCGGAGTCCCGGTAGCAATCAGCCCCAGCATTTT. Translating gives CASSLARSPGSNQPQHF. J is TRBJ1-5 and V is TRBV7-6; no firm D call. Germline V gene lookup returns CDR1 SGHVS and CDR2 FNYEAQ. V shed 0 bases and J shed 0 bases, with 12 bases lying between them. The CDR3 loop spans 17 amino acids.